One sample yielded the 29 T cell receptor beta chains listed below, sequenced in a study of blood T cell repertoires in COVID-19. The method was immunoSEQ multiplex PCR; TCRdb's version includes in-frame clones alone and lacks a portion of them. This table has some 220,000 clones, 84% appearing once. The sample taken for sequencing was peripheral blood. The receptors stem from a man over 45 with active or convalescent COVID-19.

J is TRBJ2-3 and V is TRBV3-1 (or the pseudogene TRBV3-2), with TRBD1 identical over 9 bases. The CDR3 contains 18 residues. Trimming at V came to 0 bases and at J to 2 bases, leaving 9 bases not matched to a gene. Germline V gives CDR1 LGHDT, CDR2 YNNKEL (reference sequence). The CDR3 reads CASSQDHPGQGITDTQYF. CDR3 in DNA: TGTGCCAGCAGCCAAGATCACCCCGGACAGGGGATCACAGATACGCAGTATTTT.

J is TRBJ2-3 and V is TRBV7-3; 8 nucleotides align to TRBD2. There are 14 residues in the CDR3. The V and J ends lost 3 bases and 3 bases, in that order; junction bases with no gene match: 2. Germline CDR1 reads SGHTA; CDR2 reads FQGTGA. This CDR3 reads CASSFRLATDTQYF. The DNA for the CDR3 is TGTGCCAGCAGCTTTCGACTAGCGACAGATACGCAGTATTTT.

This rearrangement joins TRBV7-2 to TRBJ1-2, with D perhaps TRBD1 (6 bases). With 2 bases removed from V and 6 bases from J, the gap between germline ends came to 13 bases. The CDR3 contains 14 residues. Per the germline V gene, CDR1 is SGHTA and CDR2 is FQGNSA. The CDR3 region has the DNA TGTGCCAGCAGCTTAAGGGACATAAGCCATGGCTACACCTTC. Protein sequence: CASSLRDISHGYTF.

The J gene is TRBJ1-2, the V gene TRBV2; the D is unclear. Deletions cut 2 bases from V and 0 bases from J, with 7 bases between. This CDR3 comprises 14 residues. The germline V gene encodes CDR1 SNHLY and CDR2 FYNNEI. The CDR3 region is CASSETISNYGYTF. As DNA, the CDR3 is TGTGCCAGCAGTGAAACAATCTCTAACTATGGCTACACCTTC. Filled out from reference TRBV2 and TRBJ1-2, the complete variable domain reads EPEVTQTPSHQVTQMGQEVILRCVPISNHLYFYWYRQILGQKVEFLVSFYNNEISEKSEIFDDQFSVERPDGSNFTLKIRSTKLEDSAMYFCASSETISNYGYTFGSGTRLTVV.

The chain couples TRBV10-3 to TRBJ2-2; TRBD1 aligns across 8 bases. This CDR3 is 14 amino acids long. V trimming: 6 bases; J trimming: 6 bases; junction bases outside the gene matches: 6. CDR1 is ENHRY and CDR2 is SYGVKD in the germline V gene. The CDR3 DNA follows: TGTGCCATCAGCCAGGACAGGGCCCCCGGGGAGCTGTTTTTT. Protein product: CAISQDRAPGELFF.

The chain employs TRBV18 and TRBJ1-5; no definite D call. V lost 4 bases, J lost 0 bases, and 10 bases lay in between. CDR3 length: 15 amino acids. CDR1 is KGHSH, CDR2 LQKENI, per germline. CDR3 amino acids: CASSQLVNSNQPQHF. The CDR3 DNA sequence: TGTGCCAGCTCACAGCTGGTTAATAGCAATCAGCCCCAGCATTTT.

The chain carries TRBV19 and TRBJ2-1; maybe TRBD2 (5 bases). The V end was cut by 1 base, the J end by 5 bases, with 12 bases between. Germline CDR1 and CDR2: LNHDA and SQIVND (reference sequence). The CDR3 has 15 residues. CDR3: CASSIVPIGDNEQFF. The CDR3 DNA sequence: TGTGCCAGTAGTATAGTTCCGATCGGGGACAATGAGCAGTTCTTC.

The chain joins TRBV4-1 to TRBJ1-1; 7 bases match TRBD1. The germline V gene has CDR1 MGHRA and CDR2 YSYEKL. CDR3 length: 13 residues. V dropped 6 bases and J dropped 9; count of bases not matched to a gene: 10. The CDR3 DNA reads TGCGCCAGCAGTTCCGACAGGGTATTACAAGCTTTCTTT. Its translation: CASSSDRVLQAFF.

This sequence joins TRBV19 and TRBJ2-1; 8 bases are a match to TRBD2. V lost 1 base and J lost 0; bases outside the gene matches: 11. From germline, CDR1 is LNHDA and CDR2 SQIVND (reference sequence). The CDR3 length is 19 residues. The CDR3 loop reads CASSIGRLLAENSYNEQFF. The CDR3 DNA is TGTGCCAGTAGTATAGGGAGGTTACTAGCGGAAAACTCCTACAATGAGCAGTTCTTC.

The rearrangement joins TRBV6-1 to TRBJ1-5, with D unclear. The ends were cut back, 3 bases at V and 0 bases at J, with 12 bases in the middle. The CDR3 runs to 16 residues. Per the germline V gene, CDR1 is MNHNS and CDR2 is SASEGT. The CDR3 loop is CASSDTFPGSNQPQHF. The CDR3 DNA sequence: TGTGCCAGCAGTGATACTTTCCCGGGTAGCAATCAGCCCCAGCATTTT.

This clone showed up just once. This chain joins TRBV19 and TRBJ2-1, with D perhaps TRBD2 (5 bases). CDR3 length: 15 amino acids. The V and J ends lost 5 bases and 0 bases respectively, with 11 bases between them. Per the germline V gene, CDR1 is LNHDA and CDR2 is SQIVND (reference sequence). This CDR3 reads CASSWAGYSYNEQFF. In nucleotides, the CDR3 is TGTGCCAGTAGTTGGGCGGGTTACTCCTACAATGAGCAGTTCTTC.

The genes are TRBV12-3 or TRBV12-4 and TRBJ1-6; TRBD1 might be the D (6 bases). The CDR3 spans 13 residues. Trimming shortened V by 7 bases and J by 5 bases, and 9 bases separated the two germline ends. CDR3 nucleotides: TGTGCCAGCAAAGGACAGAATAATTCACCCCTCCACTTT. This encodes CASKGQNNSPLHF.

The V call is TRBV7-8, the J call TRBJ1-3; TRBD1 matches 7 bases. V was pared by 5 bases and J by 4 bases, with 8 bases of the junction left unmatched. Germline assignment: CDR1 SGHVS and CDR2 FQNEAQ. This CDR3 has 15 amino acids. The CDR3 is CASSQRQGAGNTIYF. DNA of the CDR3: TGTGCCAGCAGCCAGAGACAGGGTGCCGGAAACACCATATATTTT.

This clone has only a few counts. The chain couples TRBV6-6 to TRBJ1-6, with TRBD1 matching over 7 bases. CDR1 and CDR2 from the germline V gene are MNHNY and SVGAGI (reference sequence). This CDR3 spans 14 amino acids. The trim removed 7 bases at V and 5 bases at J, leaving 5 bases unmatched. CDR3 region: CASNRQGHNSPLHF. In DNA form, the CDR3 reads TGTGCCAGCAATCGACAGGGCCATAATTCACCCCTCCACTTT.

The chain recombines TRBV24-1 with TRBJ2-7; 9 bases are shared with TRBD1. Germline V gene lookup returns CDR1 KGHDR and CDR2 SFDVKD. The J segment lost 0 bases and the V segment lost 0 bases, leaving 2 bases of the junction unmatched. CDR3 length: 16 residues. CDR3 region: CATSDLMGQGSYEQYV. The CDR3 coding sequence is TGTGCCACCAGTGATTTGATGGGACAGGGCTCCTACGAGCAGTACGTC.

This sequence joins TRBV7-2 and TRBJ2-7; no firm D call. Germline V CDR1 and CDR2: SGHTA, FQGNSA. The CDR3 is 14 amino acids. V lost 1 base to trimming and J lost 7 bases, with 14 bases between them. Written as DNA, the CDR3 is TGTGCCAGCAGCTTAGTAGCCGACTCCAAAGAGCAGTACTTC. Amino acid sequence: CASSLVADSKEQYF.

The chain is built from TRBV7-2 and TRBJ1-3, with D possibly being TRBD1 (5 bases). V gave up 0 bases and J gave up 4 bases, with 7 bases separating them. CDR3 length: 14 residues. The germline CDR1 and CDR2 sequences are SGHTA and FQGNSA. The CDR3 is CASSLAGGGNTIYF. CDR3 bases: TGTGCCAGCAGCTTAGCGGGGGGGGGAAACACCATATATTTT. Together with reference TRBV7-2 and TRBJ1-3, the CDR3 gives the full variable domain: GAGVSQSPSNKVTEKGKDVELRCDPISGHTALYWYRQSLGQGLEFLIYFQGNSAPDKSGLPSDRFSAERTGGSVSTLTIQRTQQEDSAVYLCASSLAGGGNTIYFGEGSWLTVV.

The chain is built from TRBV20-1 and TRBJ2-3, with TRBD2 as a possible D gene (5 bases). CDR1 is DFQATT and CDR2 is SNEGSKA in the germline V gene (reference sequence). The CDR3 is 14 amino acids. Deletions cut 3 bases from V and 2 bases from J, with 12 bases between. The CDR3 DNA reads TGCAGTGCTAGTTCCGTCGGGATCACAGATACGCAGTATTTT. Translated: CSASSVGITDTQYF.

The rearrangement uses TRBV2 and TRBJ1-1; D is unresolved. The CDR3 spans 13 residues. The germline CDR1 and CDR2 sequences are SNHLY and FYNNEI. The ends were cut back, 4 bases at V and 7 bases at J, with 13 bases in the middle. The CDR3 spells CASSGVAGLEAFF. The CDR3 coding sequence is TGTGCCAGCAGTGGGGTGGCAGGCCTTGAAGCTTTCTTT.

This clone has just one count. The J gene is TRBJ1-2, the V gene TRBV9, with TRBD1 as a possible D gene (5 bases). V was cut by 0 bases and J by 3 bases, with 9 bases left in between. Germline CDR1 reads SGDLS; CDR2 reads YYNGEE. CDR3 length: 14 amino acids. The chain's CDR3 is CASSVGGADYGYTF. The CDR3 DNA reads as TGTGCCAGCAGCGTAGGTGGGGCCGACTATGGCTACACCTTC.

This clone was recorded a few times. V usage is TRBV2 and J usage is TRBJ2-5, with a tentative D call TRBD2 (6 bases). V was clipped by 3 bases and J by 1 base, with 15 bases between them. Germline V gene data show CDR1 as SNHLY and CDR2 as FYNNEI. The CDR3 contains 16 residues. In DNA form, the CDR3 reads TGTGCCAGCAGTGACAGGGCGGGAAGCTTCCAAGAGACCCAGTACTTC. Amino acid sequence: CASSDRAGSFQETQYF. Combining the CDR3 with reference TRBV2 and TRBJ2-5 gives the whole variable domain EPEVTQTPSHQVTQMGQEVILRCVPISNHLYFYWYRQILGQKVEFLVSFYNNEISEKSEIFDDQFSVERPDGSNFTLKIRSTKLEDSAMYFCASSDRAGSFQETQYFGPGTRLLVL.

The CDR3 coding sequence is TGCGCCAGCAGCTTAAGTCAGGGGGGTCGAGGCTACACCTTC. This sequence encodes CASSLSQGGRGYTF. V gene TRBV5-1 combines with J gene TRBJ1-2; the match to TRBD1 covers 7 bases. Trimming at V came to 2 bases and at J to 8 bases, leaving 9 bases not matched to a gene. The CDR3 is 14 amino acids. CDR1 is SGHRS, CDR2 YFSETQ, per germline.

The CDR3 nucleotides are TGTGCCAGCAGCTTCAGCGGAGATCAGCCCCAGCATTTT. Amino acid sequence: CASSFSGDQPQHF. The V gene is TRBV7-2, the J gene TRBJ1-5; no definite D call. The CDR3 runs 13 residues. Per germline, CDR1 SGHTA and CDR2 FQGNSA. The V end lost 3 bases, the J end lost 5 bases, and 8 bases lay between the germline ends.

The rearrangement links TRBV19 to TRBJ1-5, with D maybe TRBD1 (5 bases). V lost 5 bases and J 7 bases, leaving 15 bases between the germline ends. The CDR3 runs 14 residues. Germline-derived CDR1 and CDR2 are LNHDA and SQIVND (reference sequence). CDR3 sequence reads: CASSAPGLSQPQHF. CDR3 nucleotides: TGTGCCAGTAGTGCCCCAGGGTTATCCCAGCCCCAGCATTTT.

In this sample, this clone turned up once. The rearrangement uses TRBV24-1 and TRBJ2-5; possibly TRBD2 for D (5 bases). From germline, CDR1 is KGHDR and CDR2 SFDVKD. The CDR3 extends over 16 amino acids. V was trimmed by 1 base and J by 5 bases, leaving 16 bases between them. In nucleotides, the CDR3 is TGTGCCACCAGTGATTTTGGGGTAGAGGGTGTGGAGACCCAGTACTTC. This gives the protein CATSDFGVEGVETQYF.

This chain uses TRBV5-6 with TRBJ2-2, with 7 bases lining up with TRBD1. Looked up from germline, CDR1 is SGHDT and CDR2 is YYEEEE. J was trimmed by 4 bases and V by 8 bases; bases with no gene match: 8. The CDR3 loop spans 14 amino acids. CDR3 coding DNA: TGTGCCAGTAGACAGGGTTCTGCCACCGGGGAGCTGTTTTTT. Its protein product is CASRQGSATGELFF.

This chain links TRBV29-1 with TRBJ1-2; unclear D gene. The CDR3 is 13 amino acids. The V end lost 5 bases, the J end lost 4 bases, and 14 bases lay between the germline ends. Germline V gene lookup returns CDR1 SQVTM and CDR2 ANQGSEA. CDR3 sequence (DNA): TGCAGCGTTACAGTACCAGCGGGCTATGGCTACACCTTC. Translated: CSVTVPAGYGYTF.

The chain employs TRBV19 and TRBJ2-7, with unresolved D. The CDR3 consists of 14 residues. The V gene's germline CDR1 is LNHDA and CDR2 SQIVND (reference sequence). With 5 bases removed from V and 1 base from J, the gap between germline ends came to 12 bases. CDR3 sequence (DNA): TGTGCCAGTAGTCCTCTCCTCAGATCCTACGAGCAGTACTTC. It codes for CASSPLLRSYEQYF.

This clone was seen only a few times. The chain employs TRBV7-6 and TRBJ2-1; unclear D gene. Germline V CDR1 and CDR2: SGHVS, FNYEAQ. V lost 5 bases, J lost 10 bases, and 15 bases lay in between. There are 13 residues in the CDR3. The CDR3 DNA follows: TGTGCCAGCAGCCCTGAGACTGCCGGGGAGCAGTTCTTC. Protein sequence: CASSPETAGEQFF.